These T cell receptor beta chains were read from a single sample in a study of CD8 T cells in ankylosing spondylitis. TCRdb reanalysed the 5' RACE reads using MiXCR and keeps one entry per CDR3 protein. Among roughly 240,000 distinct CDR3 sequences, 7.5% to 9.5% were seen once, and the ten largest hold around 4.8%. Sequencing input: blood, either unsorted or a sorted T cell fraction (not recorded which). The source of these receptors is a female donor with ankylosing spondylitis or in good health (not recorded which). Each CDR3 is given with its conserved first and last residue. D genes are given only for firm matches. Size values are once, few and many counts, or a class for expanded clones, and some rows have none.

D | size | J | V | CDR3 | DNA
. | many | TRBJ2-1 | TRBV2 | CASRAGFTYNEQFF | TGTGCCAGCAGGGCAGGTTTTACCTACAATGAGCAGTTCTTC
. | many | TRBJ2-3 | TRBV7-2 | CASSLFLRGGKTDTQYF | TGTGCCAGCAGCTTATTTCTCCGGGGCGGGAAGACAGATACGCAGTATTTT
. | many | TRBJ2-5 | TRBV7-6 | CASSLAEGRETQYF | TGTGCCAGCAGCTTAGCTGAGGGTCGAGAGACCCAGTACTTC
. | many | TRBJ2-1 | TRBV12-3/TRBV12-4 | CASSPMLSEVYNEQFF | TGTGCCAGCAGTCCTATGCTGTCCGAGGTATACAATGAGCAGTTCTTC
. | . | TRBJ1-1 | TRBV30 | CAWSSGAKNTEAFF | TGTGCCTGGAGTTCAGGGGCTAAGAACACTGAAGCTTTCTTT
. | few | TRBJ2-7 | TRBV7-2 | CASSTQGGTYEQYF | TGTGCCAGCAGCACCCAGGGGGGTACCTACGAGCAGTACTTC
. | few | TRBJ2-7 | TRBV23-1 | CASSPQQAGDEQYF | TGCGCCAGCAGTCCCCAACAGGCCGGAGACGAGCAGTACTTC
TRBD1 | many | TRBJ1-6 | TRBV3-1 | CASSPLGTVGSPLHF | TGTGCCAGCAGCCCGCTCGGGACAGTCGGTTCACCCCTCCACTTT
. | many | TRBJ2-5 | TRBV12-3/TRBV12-4 | CASTLTRERETQYF | TGTGCCAGCACTCTAACTCGAGAACGGGAGACCCAGTACTTC
. | many | TRBJ1-1 | TRBV5-5 | CASSWKEDTEAFF | TGTGCCAGCAGCTGGAAGGAGGACACTGAAGCTTTCTTT
. | . | TRBJ2-5 | TRBV30 | CAWEDEETQYF | TGTGCCTGGGAGGATGAAGAGACCCAGTACTTC
. | many | TRBJ2-2 | TRBV6-2/TRBV6-3 | CASRIGRINTGELFF | TGTGCCAGCAGGATCGGGCGGATTAACACCGGGGAGCTGTTTTTT
. | many | TRBJ1-2 | TRBV9 | CASSRDPEDNGYTF | TGTGCCAGCAGCAGGGACCCAGAAGACAATGGCTACACCTTC
. | many | TRBJ2-5 | TRBV11-2 | CASSTFGPETQYF | TGTGCCAGCAGTACGTTCGGTCCGGAGACCCAGTACTTC
. | many | TRBJ1-5 | TRBV4-3 | CASSQDPRSNQPQHF | TGCGCCAGCAGCCAAGACCCCAGGAGCAATCAGCCCCAGCATTTT
TRBD1 | few | TRBJ2-1 | TRBV7-9 | CASRSGQGDTMRNEQFF | TGTGCCAGCAGATCCGGACAGGGCGATACTATGAGGAATGAGCAGTTCTTC
. | many | TRBJ2-2 | TRBV12-3/TRBV12-4 | CASSFPRGTGELFF | TGTGCCAGCAGCTTCCCGCGGGGCACTGGGGAGCTGTTTTTT
TRBD1 | few | TRBJ1-1 | TRBV20-1 | CSAQEGGQAFF | TGCAGTGCCCAGGAAGGGGGCCAAGCTTTCTTT
. | many | TRBJ2-1 | TRBV11-2 | CASSLGLGAPNEQFF | TGTGCCAGCAGCTTAGGCCTGGGGGCGCCCAATGAGCAGTTCTTC
. | many | TRBJ2-5 | TRBV11-2 | CASSLERVETQYF | TGTGCCAGCAGCTTAGAAAGAGTTGAGACCCAGTACTTC
. | many | TRBJ2-7 | TRBV20-1 | CSAAPGGGYEQYF | TGCAGTGCTGCCCCAGGGGGAGGCTACGAGCAGTACTTC
. | few | TRBJ2-7 | TRBV6-1 | CASSQRLVARHEQYF | TGTGCCAGCAGCCAGAGACTAGTTGCTAGACACGAGCAGTACTTC
TRBD1 | many | TRBJ1-1 | TRBV12-3/TRBV12-4 | CASTGQANTEAFF | TGTGCCAGCACCGGACAGGCCAACACTGAAGCTTTCTTT
. | many | TRBJ2-3 | TRBV10-3 | CAISEGRLANAQYF | TGTGCCATCAGTGAGGGTAGGCTAGCTAACGCGCAGTATTTT
TRBD2 | many | TRBJ2-3 | TRBV2 | CASSELREPDTQYF | TGTGCCAGCAGTGAATTGCGGGAGCCAGATACGCAGTATTTT
. | many | TRBJ1-1 | TRBV7-2 | CASSRRGSGTEAFF | TGTGCCAGCAGCCGCAGGGGATCTGGCACTGAAGCTTTCTTT
. | . | TRBJ1-1 | TRBV27 | CASSLSMNTEAFF | TGTGCCAGCAGTTTATCAATGAACACTGAAGCTTTCTTT
TRBD2 | many | TRBJ2-1 | TRBV10-3 | CATLAGGEDEQFF | TGTGCCACCTTAGCGGGAGGGGAAGATGAGCAGTTCTTC